Listed below are T cell receptor beta chains from one sample, sequenced in a study of cytomegalovirus exposure and HLA in healthy donors. Data came from immunoSEQ multiplex PCR; TCRdb stores just in-frame clones and leaves some out. The sample lists about 160,000 clones; approximately 81% were seen once. Sequenced sample: PBMCs. The receptors come from a man aged 25-45 years in good health and CMV-seronegative. Each CDR3 is given with its conserved first and last residue. The D gene is left open where the match is weak. Expanded clones are given a class, and other clones once, few, many or no size at all.

V gene	clone size	CDR3 length	J gene	D gene	CDR3 protein	CDR3 DNA
TRBV7-2	-	15	TRBJ2-7	TRBD2	CASSFGTSGPYEQYF	TGTGCCAGCAGCTTTGGGACTAGCGGGCCTTACGAGCAGTACTTC
TRBV4-2	-	16	TRBJ1-3	-	CASSQDQRGTGNTIYF	TGTGCCAGCAGCCAAGATCAGAGAGGGACTGGAAACACCATATATTTT
TRBV29-1	once	14	TRBJ2-5	TRBD2	CSVRTSGKQETQYF	TGCAGCGTTAGGACTAGCGGAAAACAAGAGACCCAGTACTTC
TRBV2	-	15	TRBJ1-2	TRBD1	CASSEQGARDYGYTF	TGTGCCAGCAGTGAACAGGGGGCGCGGGACTATGGCTACACCTTC
TRBV7-6	-	13	TRBJ2-5	-	CASSSTIQETQYF	TGTGCCAGCAGCTCCACAATCCAAGAGACCCAGTACTTC
TRBV7-2	-	12	TRBJ2-1	TRBD1	CASSHGQGVRFF	TGTGCCAGCAGCCATGGACAGGGAGTCCGGTTCTTC
TRBV4-1	-	17	TRBJ2-5	-	CASSPMKGQSGQETQYF	TGCGCCAGCAGCCCCATGAAGGGACAAAGCGGCCAAGAGACCCAGTACTTC
TRBV29-1	-	16	TRBJ2-1	TRBD2	CSVEGSRDYNYNEQFF	TGCAGCGTTGAAGGATCGAGGGACTACAACTACAATGAGCAGTTCTTC
TRBV5-1	-	13	TRBJ2-7	-	CASSLGQVYEQYF	TGCGCCAGCAGCTTGGGCCAGGTGTACGAGCAGTACTTC
TRBV6-1	-	14	TRBJ2-1	-	CASSPQGGYNEQFF	TGTGCCAGCAGTCCACAGGGGGGGTACAATGAGCAGTTCTTC
TRBV30	-	13	TRBJ2-1	-	CAWAGTPMAEQFF	TGTGCCTGGGCGGGGACGCCAATGGCCGAGCAGTTCTTC
TRBV5-4	-	14	TRBJ2-2	-	CASSSRSDTGELFF	TGTGCCAGCAGCTCCAGGTCGGACACCGGGGAGCTGTTTTTT
TRBV10-3	-	17	TRBJ2-1	TRBD2	CAISQGLSGRPDDEQFF	TGTGCCATCAGTCAGGGGTTGAGCGGGAGGCCAGATGATGAGCAGTTCTTC
TRBV4-3	-	15	TRBJ2-5	-	CASAQNTGNQETQYF	TGCGCCAGCGCTCAAAACACAGGGAACCAAGAGACCCAGTACTTC
TRBV7-3	-	16	TRBJ2-6	-	CASSLNPMAGANVLTF	TGTGCCAGCAGCTTAAACCCTATGGCTGGGGCCAACGTCCTGACTTTC
TRBV29-1	-	13	TRBJ1-1	-	CSVYRPLNTEAFF	TGCAGCGTCTACAGGCCCTTGAACACTGAAGCTTTCTTT
TRBV5-6	-	13	TRBJ2-1	-	CASSPALEGEQFF	TGTGCCAGCAGCCCCGCTCTAGAAGGTGAGCAGTTCTTC
TRBV6-1	-	16	TRBJ1-5	-	CASSEAPRGSNQPQHF	TGTGCCAGCAGTGAAGCGCCTCGCGGTAGCAATCAGCCCCAGCATTTT
TRBV28	-	13	TRBJ1-3	TRBD1	CASIAGGRNTIYF	TGTGCCAGCATAGCAGGGGGCAGAAACACCATATATTTT
TRBV5-1	-	15	TRBJ2-3	-	CASSPGIGGTDTQYF	TGCGCCAGCAGCCCTGGAATCGGGGGCACAGATACGCAGTATTTT
TRBV4-3	once	18	TRBJ1-2	TRBD1	CASSNTGQGAFGGYGYTF	TGCGCCAGCAGCAATACCGGACAGGGAGCCTTCGGAGGGTATGGCTACACCTTC
TRBV27	-	14	TRBJ1-2	-	CASSSSVFGYGYTF	TGTGCCAGCAGTTCATCTGTTTTCGGTTATGGCTACACCTTC